This T cell receptor (beta chain) appears in the sequencing data of a study of blood T cell repertoires in COVID-19. About the study: Sources were T cells, B-cell-depleted T cells, or PBMCs; the material itself was cDNA or gDNA.

Libraries were prepared by immunoSEQ multiplex PCR; TCRdb keeps only in-frame clonotypes and omits some of them. Of around 220,000 clones listed, 80% to 90% are singletons. The clonotype was recovered from a woman older than 75 with acute or convalescent COVID-19. Material for sequencing was peripheral blood.

CDR3 in amino acids: CASSPWQGDQPQHF. Here the CDR3 DNA reads TGTGCCAGCTCACCTTGGCAGGGTGATCAGCCCCAGCATTTT. The V and J genes are TRBV18 and TRBJ1-5, with a tentative D call TRBD1 (5 bases). V lost 3 bases and J lost 5, with 11 bases in between. Germline loops: CDR1 KGHSH, CDR2 LQKENI. There are 14 residues in the CDR3.